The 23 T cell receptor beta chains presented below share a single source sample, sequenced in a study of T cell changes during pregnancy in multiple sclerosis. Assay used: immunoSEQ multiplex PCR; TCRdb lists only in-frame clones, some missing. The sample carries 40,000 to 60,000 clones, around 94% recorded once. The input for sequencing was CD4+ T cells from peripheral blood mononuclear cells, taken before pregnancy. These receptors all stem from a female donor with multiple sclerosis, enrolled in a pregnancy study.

CDR3 residues: CASSELTGAYEQYF. The CDR3 region has the DNA TGTGCCAGCAGTGAATTAACAGGGGCCTACGAGCAGTACTTC. The chain uses TRBV25-1 and TRBJ2-7, with 7 positions matching TRBD1. J lost 2 bases, V lost 1 base, and 2 bases had no gene match. Germline CDR1 MGHDK, CDR2 SYGVNS. CDR3 size: 14 residues.

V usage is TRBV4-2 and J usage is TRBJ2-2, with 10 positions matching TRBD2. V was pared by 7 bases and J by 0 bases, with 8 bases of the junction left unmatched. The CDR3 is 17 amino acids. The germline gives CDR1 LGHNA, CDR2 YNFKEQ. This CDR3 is CASTIEAGGANTGELFF. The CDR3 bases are TGTGCCAGCACCATAGAAGCGGGAGGGGCGAACACCGGGGAGCTGTTTTTT.

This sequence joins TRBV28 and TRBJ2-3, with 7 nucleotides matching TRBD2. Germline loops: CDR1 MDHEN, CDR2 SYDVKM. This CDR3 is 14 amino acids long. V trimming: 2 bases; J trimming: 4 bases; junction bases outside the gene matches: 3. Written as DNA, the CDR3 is TGTGCCAGCAGTTTAGGGGGGGAAGCAGATACGCAGTATTTT. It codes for CASSLGGEADTQYF.

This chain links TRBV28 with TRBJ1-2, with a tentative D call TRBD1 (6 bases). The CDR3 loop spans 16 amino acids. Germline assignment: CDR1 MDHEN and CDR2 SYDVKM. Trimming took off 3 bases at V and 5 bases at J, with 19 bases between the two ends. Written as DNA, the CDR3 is TGTGCCAGCAGTTTGGGCCCTAGACAGGCCGTATATGGCTACACCTTC. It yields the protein CASSLGPRQAVYGYTF.

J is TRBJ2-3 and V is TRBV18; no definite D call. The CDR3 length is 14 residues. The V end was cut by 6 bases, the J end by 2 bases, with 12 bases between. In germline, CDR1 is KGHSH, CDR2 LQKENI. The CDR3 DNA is TGTGCCAGCTCGCCTGCAGGTGCCACAGATACGCAGTATTTT. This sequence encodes CASSPAGATDTQYF.

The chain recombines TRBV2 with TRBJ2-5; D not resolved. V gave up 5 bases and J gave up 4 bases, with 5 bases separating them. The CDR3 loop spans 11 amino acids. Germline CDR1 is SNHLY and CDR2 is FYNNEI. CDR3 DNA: TGTGCCAGCAGTCAGTTAGAGACCCAGTACTTC. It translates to CASSQLETQYF.

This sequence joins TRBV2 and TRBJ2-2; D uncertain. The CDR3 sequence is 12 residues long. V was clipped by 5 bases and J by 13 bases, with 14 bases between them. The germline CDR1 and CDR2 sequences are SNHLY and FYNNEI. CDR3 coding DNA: TGTGCCAGCAGTCCTACCCCACGAGCGCTGTTTTTT. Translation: CASSPTPRALFF.

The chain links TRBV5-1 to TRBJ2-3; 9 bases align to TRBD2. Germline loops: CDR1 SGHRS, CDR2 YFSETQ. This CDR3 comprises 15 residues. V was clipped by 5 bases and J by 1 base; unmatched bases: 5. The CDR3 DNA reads TGCGCCAGCAGGGATAGCGGGAGCGGCACAGATACGCAGTATTTT. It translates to CASRDSGSGTDTQYF.

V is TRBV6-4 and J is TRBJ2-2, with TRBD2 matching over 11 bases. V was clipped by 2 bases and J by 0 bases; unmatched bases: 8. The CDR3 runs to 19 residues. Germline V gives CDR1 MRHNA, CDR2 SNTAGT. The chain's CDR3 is CASSDRGTSGLANTGELFF. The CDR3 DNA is TGTGCCAGCAGTGACCGCGGGACTAGCGGACTCGCGAACACCGGGGAGCTGTTTTTT.

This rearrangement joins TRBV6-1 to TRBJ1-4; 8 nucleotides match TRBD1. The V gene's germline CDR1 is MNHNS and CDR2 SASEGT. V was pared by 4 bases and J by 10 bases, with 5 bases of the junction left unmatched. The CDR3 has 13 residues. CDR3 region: CASSGTGFGKLFF. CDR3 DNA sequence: TGTGCCAGCAGTGGGACAGGGTTCGGAAAACTGTTTTTT.

For the CDR3, the DNA is TGCGCCAGCAGCCAAGATGCGGGGGCTCATCTATCGGGAGATACGCAGTATTTT. This codes for CASSQDAGAHLSGDTQYF. The chain joins TRBV4-3 to TRBJ2-3, with D possibly TRBD2 on 7 matching bases. The CDR3 contains 18 residues. The germline CDR1 and CDR2 sequences are LGHNA and YSLEER. V shed 0 bases and J shed 5 bases, with 21 bases lying between them.

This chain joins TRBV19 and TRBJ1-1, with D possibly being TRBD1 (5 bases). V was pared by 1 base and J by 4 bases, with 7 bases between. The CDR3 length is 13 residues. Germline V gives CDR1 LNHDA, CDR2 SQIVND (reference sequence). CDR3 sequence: CASSIGRGTEAFF. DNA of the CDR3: TGTGCCAGTAGTATAGGAAGGGGCACTGAAGCTTTCTTT.

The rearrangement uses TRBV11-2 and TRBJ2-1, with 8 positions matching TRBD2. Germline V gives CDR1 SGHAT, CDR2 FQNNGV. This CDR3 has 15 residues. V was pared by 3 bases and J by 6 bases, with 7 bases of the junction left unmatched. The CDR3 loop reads CASSLISGTLNEQFF. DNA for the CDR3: TGTGCCAGCAGCTTGATTAGCGGGACCCTCAATGAGCAGTTCTTC.

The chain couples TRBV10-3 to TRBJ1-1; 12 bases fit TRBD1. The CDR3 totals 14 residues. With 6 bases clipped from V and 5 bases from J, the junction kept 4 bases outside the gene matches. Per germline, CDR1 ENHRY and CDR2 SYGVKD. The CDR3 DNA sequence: TGTGCCATCAGGGGACAGGGGGCTGAGACTGAAGCTTTCTTT. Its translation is CAIRGQGAETEAFF.

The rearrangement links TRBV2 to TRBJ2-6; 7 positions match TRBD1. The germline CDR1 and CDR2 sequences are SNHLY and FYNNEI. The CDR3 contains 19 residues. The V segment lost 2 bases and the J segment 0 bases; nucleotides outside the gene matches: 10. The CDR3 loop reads CASSESLGDSYSGANVLTF. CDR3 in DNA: TGTGCCAGCAGTGAAAGTCTTGGGGACAGCTACTCTGGGGCCAACGTCCTGACTTTC.

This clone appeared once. The CDR3 DNA reads as TGTGCCAGCAGTTTACGAGGGGGCACGAAGACCCAGTACTTC. Residues: CASSLRGGTKTQYF. The chain recombines TRBV27 with TRBJ2-5; 7 nucleotides match TRBD1. CDR1 and CDR2 (germline): MNHEY, SMNVEV (reference sequence). The CDR3 length is 14 residues. Germline trimming cut 2 bases from V and 6 bases from J; bases unmatched to any gene: 6.

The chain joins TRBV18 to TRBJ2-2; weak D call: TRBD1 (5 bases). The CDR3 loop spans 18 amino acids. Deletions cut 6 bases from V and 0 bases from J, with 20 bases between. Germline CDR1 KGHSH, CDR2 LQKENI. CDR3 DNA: TGTGCCAGCTCCCGGCTTTGGGGCACACACGCGAACACCGGGGAGCTGTTTTTT. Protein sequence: CASSRLWGTHANTGELFF.

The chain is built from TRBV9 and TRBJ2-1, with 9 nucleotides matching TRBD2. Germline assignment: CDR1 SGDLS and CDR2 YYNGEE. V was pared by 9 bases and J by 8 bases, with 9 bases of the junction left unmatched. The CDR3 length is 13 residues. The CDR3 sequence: CANTSGPPHEQFF. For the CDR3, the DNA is TGTGCCAACACTAGCGGGCCGCCTCATGAGCAGTTCTTC.

The CDR3 protein is CASSYSLKGAYQPQHF. The CDR3 DNA sequence: TGTGCCAGCAGTTACTCATTAAAGGGGGCGTATCAGCCCCAGCATTTT. The J gene is TRBJ1-5, the V gene TRBV6-6, with 7 bases identical to TRBD1. This CDR3 spans 16 amino acids. After removal of 0 bases from V and 5 bases from J, the junction contained 7 bases not matched to a gene. Germline-derived CDR1 and CDR2 are MNHNY and SVGAGI (reference sequence).

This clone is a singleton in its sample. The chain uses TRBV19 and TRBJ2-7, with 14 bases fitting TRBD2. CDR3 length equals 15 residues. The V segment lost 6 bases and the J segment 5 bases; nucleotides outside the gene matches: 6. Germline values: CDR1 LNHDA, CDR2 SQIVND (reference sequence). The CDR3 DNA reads TGTGCCAGTAGCCAACCGGGACTAGCGGGAGACGAGCAGTACTTC. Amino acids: CASSQPGLAGDEQYF.

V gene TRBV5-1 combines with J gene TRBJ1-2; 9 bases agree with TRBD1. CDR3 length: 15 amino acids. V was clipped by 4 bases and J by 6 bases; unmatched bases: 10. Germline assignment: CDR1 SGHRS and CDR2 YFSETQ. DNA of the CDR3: TGCGCCAGCAGCGCCTGGGGACAGGGAAGTGATGGCTACACCTTC. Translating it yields CASSAWGQGSDGYTF.

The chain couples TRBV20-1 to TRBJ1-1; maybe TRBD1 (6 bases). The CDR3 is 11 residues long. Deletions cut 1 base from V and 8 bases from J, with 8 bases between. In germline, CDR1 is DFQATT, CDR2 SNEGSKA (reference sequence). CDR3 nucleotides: TGCAGTGCTAGAGTCGACAGGGAAGCTTTCTTT. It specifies CSARVDREAFF.

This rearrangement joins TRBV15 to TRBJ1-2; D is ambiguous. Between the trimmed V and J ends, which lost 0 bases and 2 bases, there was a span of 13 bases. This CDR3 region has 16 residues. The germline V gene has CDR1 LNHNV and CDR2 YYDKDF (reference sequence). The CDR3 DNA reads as TGTGCCACCAGCAGAGATCGGGCCTCGGGGAACTATGGCTACACCTTC. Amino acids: CATSRDRASGNYGYTF.